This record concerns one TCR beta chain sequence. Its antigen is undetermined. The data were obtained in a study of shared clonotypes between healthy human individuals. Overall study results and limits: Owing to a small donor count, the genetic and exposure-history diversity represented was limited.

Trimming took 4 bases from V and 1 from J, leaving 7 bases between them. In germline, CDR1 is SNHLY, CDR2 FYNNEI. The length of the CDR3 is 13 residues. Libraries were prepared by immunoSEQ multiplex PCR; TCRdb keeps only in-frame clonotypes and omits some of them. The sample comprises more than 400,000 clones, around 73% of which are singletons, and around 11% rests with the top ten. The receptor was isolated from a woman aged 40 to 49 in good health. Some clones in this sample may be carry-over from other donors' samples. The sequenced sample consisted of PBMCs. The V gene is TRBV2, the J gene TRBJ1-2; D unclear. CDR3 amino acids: CASSVVVNYGYTF. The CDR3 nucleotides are TGTGCCAGCAGTGTAGTAGTTAACTATGGCTACACCTTC.